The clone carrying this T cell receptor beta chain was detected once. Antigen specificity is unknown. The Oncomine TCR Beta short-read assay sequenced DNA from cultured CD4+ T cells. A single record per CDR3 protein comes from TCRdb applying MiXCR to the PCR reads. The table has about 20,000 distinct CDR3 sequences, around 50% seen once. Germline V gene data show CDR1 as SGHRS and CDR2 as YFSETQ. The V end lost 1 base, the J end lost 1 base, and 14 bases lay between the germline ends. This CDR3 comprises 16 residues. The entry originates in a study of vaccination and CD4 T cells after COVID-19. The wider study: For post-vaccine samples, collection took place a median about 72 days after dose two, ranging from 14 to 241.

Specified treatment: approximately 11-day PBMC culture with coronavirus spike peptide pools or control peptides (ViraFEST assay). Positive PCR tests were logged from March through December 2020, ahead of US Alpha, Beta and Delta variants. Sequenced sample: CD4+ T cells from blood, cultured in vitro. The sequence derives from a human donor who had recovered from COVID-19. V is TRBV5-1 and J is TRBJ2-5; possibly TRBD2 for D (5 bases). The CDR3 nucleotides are TGCGCCAGCAGCTTGAGTGATAGCGCCCGCCAAGAGACCCAGTACTTC. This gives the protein CASSLSDSARQETQYF.